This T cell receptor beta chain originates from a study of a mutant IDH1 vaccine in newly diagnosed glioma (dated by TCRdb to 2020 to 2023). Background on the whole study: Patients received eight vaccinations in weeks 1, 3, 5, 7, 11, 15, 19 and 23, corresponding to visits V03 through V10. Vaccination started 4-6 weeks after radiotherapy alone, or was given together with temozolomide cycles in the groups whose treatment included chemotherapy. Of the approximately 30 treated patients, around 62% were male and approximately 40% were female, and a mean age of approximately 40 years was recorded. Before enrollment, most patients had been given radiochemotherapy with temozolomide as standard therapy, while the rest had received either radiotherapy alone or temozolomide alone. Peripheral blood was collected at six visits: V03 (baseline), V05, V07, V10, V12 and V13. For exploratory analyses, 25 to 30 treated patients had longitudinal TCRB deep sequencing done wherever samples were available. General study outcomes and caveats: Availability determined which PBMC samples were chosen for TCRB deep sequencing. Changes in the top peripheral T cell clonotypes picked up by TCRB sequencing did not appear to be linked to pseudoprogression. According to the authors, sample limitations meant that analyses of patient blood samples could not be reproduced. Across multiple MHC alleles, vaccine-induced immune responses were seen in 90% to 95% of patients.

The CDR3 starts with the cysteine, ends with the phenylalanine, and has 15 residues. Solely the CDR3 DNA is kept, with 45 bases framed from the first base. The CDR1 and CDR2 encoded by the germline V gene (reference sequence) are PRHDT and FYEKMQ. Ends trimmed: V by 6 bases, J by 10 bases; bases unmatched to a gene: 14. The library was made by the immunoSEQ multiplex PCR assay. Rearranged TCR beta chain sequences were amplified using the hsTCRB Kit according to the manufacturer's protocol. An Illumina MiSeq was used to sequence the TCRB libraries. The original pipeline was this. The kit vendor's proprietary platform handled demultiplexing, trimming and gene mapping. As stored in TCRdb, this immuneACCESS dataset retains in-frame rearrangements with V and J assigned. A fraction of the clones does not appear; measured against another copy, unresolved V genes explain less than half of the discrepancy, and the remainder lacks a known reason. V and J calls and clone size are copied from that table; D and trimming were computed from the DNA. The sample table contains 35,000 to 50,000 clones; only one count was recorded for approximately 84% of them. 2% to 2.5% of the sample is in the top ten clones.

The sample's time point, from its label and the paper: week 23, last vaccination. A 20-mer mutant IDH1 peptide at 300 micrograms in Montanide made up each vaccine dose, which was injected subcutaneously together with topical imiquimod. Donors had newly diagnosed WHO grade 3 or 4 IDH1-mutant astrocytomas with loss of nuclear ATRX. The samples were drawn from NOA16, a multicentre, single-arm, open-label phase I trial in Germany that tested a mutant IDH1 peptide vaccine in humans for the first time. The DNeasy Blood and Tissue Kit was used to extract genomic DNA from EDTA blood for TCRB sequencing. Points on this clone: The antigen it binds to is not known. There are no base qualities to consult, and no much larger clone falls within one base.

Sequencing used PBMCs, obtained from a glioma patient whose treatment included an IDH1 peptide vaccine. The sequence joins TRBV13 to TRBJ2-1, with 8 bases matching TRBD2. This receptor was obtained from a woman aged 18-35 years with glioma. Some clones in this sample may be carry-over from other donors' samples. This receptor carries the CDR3 CASRVGAGALGEQFF. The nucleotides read TGTGCCAGCAGGGTGGGAGCGGGGGCCCTCGGAGAGCAGTTCTTC.